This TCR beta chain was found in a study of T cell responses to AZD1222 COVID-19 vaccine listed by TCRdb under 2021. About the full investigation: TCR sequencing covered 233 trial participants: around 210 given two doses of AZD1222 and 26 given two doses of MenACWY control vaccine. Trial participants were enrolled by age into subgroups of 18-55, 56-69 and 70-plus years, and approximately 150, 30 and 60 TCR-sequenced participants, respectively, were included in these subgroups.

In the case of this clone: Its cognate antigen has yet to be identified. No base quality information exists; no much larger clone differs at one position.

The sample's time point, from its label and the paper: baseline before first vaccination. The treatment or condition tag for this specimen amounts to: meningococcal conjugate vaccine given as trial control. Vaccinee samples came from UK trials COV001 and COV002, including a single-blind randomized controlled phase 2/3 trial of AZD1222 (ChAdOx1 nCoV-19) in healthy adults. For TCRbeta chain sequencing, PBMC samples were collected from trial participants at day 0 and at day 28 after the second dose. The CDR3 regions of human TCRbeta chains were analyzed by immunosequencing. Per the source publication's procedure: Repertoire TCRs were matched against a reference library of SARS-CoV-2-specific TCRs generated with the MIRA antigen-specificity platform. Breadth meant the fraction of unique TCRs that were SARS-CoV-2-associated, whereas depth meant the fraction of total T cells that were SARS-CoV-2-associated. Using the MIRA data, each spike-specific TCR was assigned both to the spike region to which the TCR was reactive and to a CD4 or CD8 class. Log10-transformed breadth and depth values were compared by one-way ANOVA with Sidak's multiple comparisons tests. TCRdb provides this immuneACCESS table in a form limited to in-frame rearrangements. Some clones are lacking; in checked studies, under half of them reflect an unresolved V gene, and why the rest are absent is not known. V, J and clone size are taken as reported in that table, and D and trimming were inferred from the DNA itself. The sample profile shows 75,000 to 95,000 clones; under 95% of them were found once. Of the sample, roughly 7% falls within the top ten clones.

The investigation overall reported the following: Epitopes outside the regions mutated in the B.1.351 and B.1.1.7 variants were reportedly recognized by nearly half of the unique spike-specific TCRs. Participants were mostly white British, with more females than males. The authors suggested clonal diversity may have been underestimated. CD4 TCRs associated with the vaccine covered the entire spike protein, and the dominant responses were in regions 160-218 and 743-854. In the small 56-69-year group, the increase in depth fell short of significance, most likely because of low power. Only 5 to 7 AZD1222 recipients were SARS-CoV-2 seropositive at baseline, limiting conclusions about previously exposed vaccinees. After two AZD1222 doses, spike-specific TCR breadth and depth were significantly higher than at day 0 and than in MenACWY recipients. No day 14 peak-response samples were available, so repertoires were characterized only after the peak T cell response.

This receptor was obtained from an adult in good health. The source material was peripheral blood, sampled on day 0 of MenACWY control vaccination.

CDR3 protein: CASSNRAGNTIYF. In nucleotide form, the sequence is TGTGCCAGCAGTAACCGGGCTGGAAACACCATATATTTT. The V and J segments used are TRBV27 and TRBJ1-3, with the D gene too uncertain to name. From the germline V gene (reference sequence), CDR1 is MNHEY and CDR2 is SMNVEV. Taken from cysteine to phenylalanine, the CDR3 has 13 residues. Here the CDR3 DNA is all that survives: 39 bases in frame from base 1. V is cut by 5 bases and J by 2 bases, and the space between the germline ends is 7 bases.